This T cell receptor (beta chain) was captured in a study of metastatic and nonmetastatic thyroid tumors. Study processing details: The distant-metastasis classifier for papillary thyroid cancer was built from CDR3 differences across clinicopathological groups. TCRdb re-called the PCR reads with MiXCR. For this entry, the V and J calls and clone size follow TCRdb and not the study's own pipeline. The sample holds several thousand clones, roughly a third seen once. Before thyroid surgery, none of the patients had received any treatment. Comments on this clone: At one end the junction does not follow the germline gene, possibly because of a read error.

CDR3 length: 14 residues. Per germline, CDR1 DFQATT and CDR2 SNEGSKA (reference sequence). This sequence joins TRBV20-1 and TRBJ2-7, with D perhaps TRBD2 (5 bases). This receptor was taken from a male donor with papillary thyroid cancer or a benign thyroid nodule (not recorded which). Some clones in this sample may be carry-over from other donors' samples. The sequencing input was adjacent normal tissue. As DNA, the CDR3 is TGCAGTGCTCGAGGGTGGGTACAGTACTACGATCAGTACTTC. Protein sequence: CSARGWVQYYDQYF.